The 9 T cell receptor beta chains below come from one sample, sequenced in a study of blood T cells in healthy people across ages. It was with a sample-barcoded 5' primer and a J-beta primer mix that a second PCR of about 6 to 11 cycles was run. TCRdb independently ran MiXCR on the 5' RACE reads; one entry per CDR3 protein. The data contain 1.4 million or so distinct CDR3 sequences, about 45% of them singletons. Source material: blood. All receptors derive from a woman younger than 35 in good health.

V usage is TRBV12-3 or TRBV12-4 and J usage is TRBJ2-5; 11 nucleotides line up with TRBD2. This CDR3 has 16 residues. The ends lost 6 bases at V and 3 bases at J; junction bases unmatched: 9. The CDR3 DNA is TGTGCCAGCAGCCAAATAGCGGGGGGGCCTGAAGAGACCCAGTACTTC. Amino acids: CASSQIAGGPEETQYF.

This clonotype was seen only a few times. The chain has TRBV4-3 and TRBJ2-5, with D perhaps TRBD1 or TRBD2 (5 bases each). Trimming shortened V by 4 bases and J by 5 bases, and 20 bases separated the two germline ends. The V gene's germline CDR1 is LGHNA and CDR2 YSLEER. The CDR3 extends over 16 amino acids. The CDR3 region has the DNA TGCGCCAGCAGCCTTGTAATAAGAGGGGTCGGCGAGACCCAGTACTTC. Encoded protein: CASSLVIRGVGETQYF.

This clonotype has a handful of counts. The chain has TRBV2 and TRBJ2-1; 11 bases line up with TRBD2. V was pared by 3 bases and J by 0 bases, with 7 bases of the junction left unmatched. From germline, CDR1 is SNHLY and CDR2 FYNNEI. This CDR3 is built from 18 residues. The chain's CDR3 is CASSEQVLAGDSYNEQFF. The DNA of the CDR3 is TGTGCCAGCAGTGAGCAAGTACTAGCGGGGGACTCCTACAATGAGCAGTTCTTC.

This clonotype was seen more than once but under ten times. The V gene is TRBV20-1, the J gene TRBJ1-2; D perhaps matches TRBD1 (5 bases). Deletions cut 1 base from V and 1 base from J, with 13 bases between. The CDR3 is 15 amino acids. Germline lookup yields CDR1 DFQATT and CDR2 SNEGSKA (reference sequence). Written as DNA, the CDR3 is TGCAGTGCTAGAGGTGGAGACAGATTTAACTATGGCTACACCTTC. Amino acids: CSARGGDRFNYGYTF.

This clonotype was seen just once. V usage is TRBV7-2 and J usage is TRBJ2-4; D unclear. The J call may not be correct, given that the DNA end is closer to TRBJ2-7. This CDR3 contains 14 residues. Germline V CDR1 and CDR2: SGHTA, FQGNSA. CDR3 in amino acids: CASSLPLGSYEQYF. The DNA of the CDR3 is TGTGCCAGCAGCCTCCCGCTGGGGTCCTACGAGCAGTACTTC.

V usage is TRBV7-2 and J usage is TRBJ2-5, with D possibly matching TRBD1 (6 bases). Germline V gene data show CDR1 as SGHTA and CDR2 as FQGNSA. The CDR3 covers 15 residues. With 0 bases removed from V and 5 bases from J, the gap between germline ends came to 13 bases. Written as DNA, the CDR3 is TGTGCCAGCAGCTTAGCGGGACACACAGGGGAGACCCAGTACTTC. It is translated as CASSLAGHTGETQYF.

This chain uses TRBV29-1 with TRBJ2-7; TRBD2 matches at 11 bases. Per the germline V gene, CDR1 is SQVTM and CDR2 is ANQGSEA. With 6 bases clipped from V and 4 bases from J, the junction kept 8 bases outside the gene matches. CDR3 length equals 14 residues. The CDR3 DNA reads as TGCAGCGTCGCGGGACTAGCGGAGCGGTACGAGCAGTACTTC. It translates to CSVAGLAERYEQYF.

The chain joins TRBV20-1 to TRBJ2-7; 7 nucleotides align to TRBD1. V lost 4 bases, J lost 0 bases, and 6 bases stayed unmatched. CDR3 length equals 14 residues. In germline, CDR1 is DFQATT, CDR2 SNEGSKA (reference sequence). CDR3 bases: TGCAGTGCTACAAAACAGGGGAGCTCCTACGAGCAGTACTTC. The encoded protein is CSATKQGSSYEQYF.

The chain has TRBV20-1 and TRBJ2-1, with D possibly called TRBD1 or TRBD2 (6 bases each). V was trimmed by 8 bases and J by 5 bases, leaving 22 bases between them. The germline V gene encodes CDR1 DFQATT and CDR2 SNEGSKA (reference sequence). The CDR3 extends over 15 amino acids. CDR3 nucleotide sequence: TGCAGTACTGGACTACCGAGAGGGGGGCACAATGAGCAGTTCTTC. This encodes CSTGLPRGGHNEQFF.